This T cell receptor (beta chain) was sequenced during a study of T cell changes during pregnancy in multiple sclerosis. The V gene end was trimmed by 2 bases and the J gene end by 3 bases; junction bases not matched to a gene: 7. CDR3 length: 15 amino acids. Germline V gives CDR1 GTSNPN, CDR2 SVGIG (reference sequence). Sequencing used immunoSEQ multiplex PCR; TCRdb keeps in-frame clones, though not all of them. The sample has 50,000 to 60,000 clones; about nine tenths are singletons. The sequence was obtained from a female donor with multiple sclerosis, enrolled in a pregnancy study. The J gene is TRBJ2-1, the V gene TRBV30; TRBD1 matches 7 bases. The starting material was CD4+ T cells from peripheral blood mononuclear cells, obtained in the second trimester of pregnancy. The CDR3 DNA reads as TGTGCCTGGAGTCCTACTAGGGACAGCTACAATGAGCAGTTCTTC. This gives the protein CAWSPTRDSYNEQFF.